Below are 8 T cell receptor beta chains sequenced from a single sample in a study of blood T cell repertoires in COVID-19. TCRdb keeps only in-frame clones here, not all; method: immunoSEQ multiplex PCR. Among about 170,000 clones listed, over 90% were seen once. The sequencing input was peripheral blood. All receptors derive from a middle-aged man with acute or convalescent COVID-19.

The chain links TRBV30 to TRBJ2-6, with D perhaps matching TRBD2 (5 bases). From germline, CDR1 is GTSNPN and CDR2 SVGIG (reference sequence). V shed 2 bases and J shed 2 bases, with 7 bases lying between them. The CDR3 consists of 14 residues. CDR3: CAWSSGTGANVLTF. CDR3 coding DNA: TGTGCCTGGAGTTCCGGGACTGGGGCCAACGTCCTGACTTTC.

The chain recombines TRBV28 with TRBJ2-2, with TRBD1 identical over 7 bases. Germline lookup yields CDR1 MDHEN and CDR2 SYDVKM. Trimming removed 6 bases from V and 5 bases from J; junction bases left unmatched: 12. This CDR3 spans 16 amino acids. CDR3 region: CASRQGTDQWTGELFF. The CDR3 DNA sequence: TGTGCCAGCAGACAAGGGACAGACCAATGGACCGGGGAGCTGTTTTTT. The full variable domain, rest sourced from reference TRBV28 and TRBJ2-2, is DVKVTQSSRYLVKRTGEKVFLECVQDMDHENMFWYRQDPGLGLRLIYFSYDVKMKEKGDIPEGYSVSREKKERFSLILESASTNQTSMYLCASRQGTDQWTGELFFGEGSRLTVL.

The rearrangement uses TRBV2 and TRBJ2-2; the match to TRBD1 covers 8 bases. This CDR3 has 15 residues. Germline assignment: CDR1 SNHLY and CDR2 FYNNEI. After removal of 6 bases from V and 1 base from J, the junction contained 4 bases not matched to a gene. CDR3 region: CASRSGTGNTGELFF. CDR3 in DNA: TGTGCCAGCAGGTCCGGGACAGGGAACACCGGGGAGCTGTTTTTT.

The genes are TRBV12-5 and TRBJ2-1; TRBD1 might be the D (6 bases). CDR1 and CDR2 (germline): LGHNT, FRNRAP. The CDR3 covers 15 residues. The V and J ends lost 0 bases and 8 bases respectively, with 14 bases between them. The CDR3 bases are TGTGCTAGTGGTTTGGTAAGAGGGGGAGCACATGAGCAGTTCTTC. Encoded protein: CASGLVRGGAHEQFF.

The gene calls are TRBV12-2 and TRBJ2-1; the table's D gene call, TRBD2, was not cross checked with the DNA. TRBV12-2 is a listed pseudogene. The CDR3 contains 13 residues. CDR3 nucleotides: TGTGCAAGTCGCTTAGCGCTATGCAATGAGCAGTTCTTC. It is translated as CASRLALCNEQFF.

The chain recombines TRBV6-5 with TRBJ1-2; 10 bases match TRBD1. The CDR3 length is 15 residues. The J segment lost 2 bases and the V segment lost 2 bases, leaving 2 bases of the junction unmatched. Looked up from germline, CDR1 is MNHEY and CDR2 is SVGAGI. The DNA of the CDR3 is TGTGCCAGCAGTTACGGGACAGGGGCGAACTATGGCTACACCTTC. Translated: CASSYGTGANYGYTF.

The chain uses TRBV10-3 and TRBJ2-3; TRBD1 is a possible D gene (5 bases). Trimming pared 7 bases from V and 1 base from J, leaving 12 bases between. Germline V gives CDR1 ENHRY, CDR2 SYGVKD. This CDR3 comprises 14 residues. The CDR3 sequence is CAITGREGTDTQYF. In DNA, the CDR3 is TGTGCCATCACAGGGCGAGAGGGCACAGATACGCAGTATTTT.

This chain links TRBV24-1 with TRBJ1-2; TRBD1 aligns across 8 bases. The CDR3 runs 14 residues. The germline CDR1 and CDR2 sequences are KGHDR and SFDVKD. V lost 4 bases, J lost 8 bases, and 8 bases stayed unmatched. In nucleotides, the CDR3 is TGTGCCACCAGTGACACCGGGACAGGAATAGGCTACACCTTC. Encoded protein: CATSDTGTGIGYTF.